Below, 12 T cell receptor beta chains from the same sample are listed, as sequenced in a study of T-cell reconstitution after alpha-beta-depleted transplantation in children. It was with unique molecular identifiers that the TCRbeta library was prepared. TCRdb re-called the PCR reads through MiXCR, storing one row per CDR3 protein. The sample shows about 1,000,000 distinct CDR3 sequences, roughly 29% of them seen only once. Sequencing was performed on PBMCs, mostly from graft donor cells, taken 360 days after TCRalphabeta/CD19-depleted stem cell transplant. Receptor source: a boy under three years old who had a stem cell transplant for SCID, so the T cells may come from the graft donor.

In this sample, this clonotype turned up a few times. The chain recombines TRBV3-1 with TRBJ2-7, with a possible D match to TRBD2 (6 bases). V lost 0 bases and J 3 bases, leaving 15 bases between the germline ends. This CDR3 contains 16 residues. The germline gives CDR1 LGHDT, CDR2 YNNKEL (reference sequence). The CDR3 DNA reads TGTGCCAGCAGCCAAGAAGTGGGCGGGAAACGCTACGAGCAGTACTTC. This sequence encodes CASSQEVGGKRYEQYF.

The chain is built from TRBV7-3 and TRBJ2-1, with 7 positions matching TRBD2. This CDR3 comprises 14 residues. Per germline, CDR1 SGHTA and CDR2 FQGTGA. J was trimmed by 5 bases and V by 5 bases; bases with no gene match: 6. CDR3 region: CASSPGTTNNEQFF. In nucleotides, the CDR3 is TGTGCCAGCAGCCCCGGGACTACAAACAATGAGCAGTTCTTC.

Many counts were recorded for this clonotype. The CDR3 loop reads CASRGSGRGFDAFF. As DNA, the CDR3 is TGTGCCAGCAGGGGATCGGGCAGAGGTTTTGATGCTTTCTTT. This sequence joins TRBV6-1 and TRBJ1-1; D not resolved. The V and J ends lost 6 bases and 11 bases respectively, with 22 bases between them. CDR3 length: 14 amino acids. From germline, CDR1 is MNHNS and CDR2 SASEGT.

The sample holds a few counts of this clonotype. This chain joins TRBV12-3 or TRBV12-4 and TRBJ2-3; 10 bases map to TRBD2. The CDR3 contains 18 residues. V was clipped by 0 bases and J by 1 base; unmatched bases: 7. In nucleotides, the CDR3 is TGTGCCAGCAGTTTAGCTCGGTGGGGGACTAGCGGCACAGATACGCAGTATTTT. Translating gives CASSLARWGTSGTDTQYF.

This clonotype was observed a few times. The chain uses TRBV3-1 and TRBJ2-1; no clear D. The CDR3 contains 17 residues. Trimming removed 1 base from V and 3 bases from J, with 16 bases in between. The germline CDR1 and CDR2 sequences are LGHDT and YNNKEL (reference sequence). CDR3 sequence: CASSQASRLLFYNEQFF. Written as DNA, the CDR3 is TGTGCCAGCAGCCAAGCCTCTCGGCTTCTCTTCTACAATGAGCAGTTCTTC.

V gene TRBV4-2 combines with J gene TRBJ2-6; D might be TRBD2 (5 bases). CDR1 is LGHNA and CDR2 is YNFKEQ in the germline V gene. Trimming took off 2 bases at V and 1 base at J, with 15 bases between the two ends. The CDR3 sequence is 18 residues long. CDR3 loop: CASSQPQASLSGANVLTF. CDR3 DNA: TGTGCCAGCAGCCAACCGCAAGCTAGCTTATCTGGGGCCAACGTCCTGACTTTC.

The gene calls are TRBV6-5 and TRBJ2-3, with D perhaps matching TRBD1 or TRBD2 (6 bases each). With 0 bases removed from V and 1 base from J, the gap between germline ends came to 11 bases. The CDR3 covers 16 residues. Looked up from germline, CDR1 is MNHEY and CDR2 is SVGAGI. CDR3 sequence (DNA): TGTGCCAGCAGTTACTCGAGAAGGGGGGGCACAGATACGCAGTATTTT. This codes for CASSYSRRGGTDTQYF.

The chain joins TRBV30 to TRBJ2-6, with unresolved D. Trimming removed 1 base at V and 2 bases at J, with 6 bases between. The V gene's germline CDR1 is GTSNPN and CDR2 SVGIG (reference sequence). This CDR3 has 14 residues. CDR3 protein: CAWSDEAGANVLTF. The DNA for the CDR3 is TGTGCCTGGAGTGACGAGGCTGGGGCCAACGTCCTGACTTTC.

This clonotype occurred many times. The J gene is TRBJ2-5, the V gene TRBV15, with D unclear. There are 12 residues in the CDR3. Trimming took off 1 base at V and 5 bases at J, with 5 bases between the two ends. Germline CDR1 reads LNHNV; CDR2 reads YYDKDF (reference sequence). The DNA of the CDR3 is TGTGCCACCAGCAGAGTTGGGGAGACCCAGTACTTC. It encodes CATSRVGETQYF.

The chain is built from TRBV10-3 and TRBJ1-5; D remains unclear. Deletions cut 2 bases from V and 5 bases from J, with 7 bases between. The CDR3 is 13 amino acids. Germline V CDR1 and CDR2: ENHRY, SYGVKD. The CDR3 loop is CAISERRDQPQHF. CDR3 coding DNA: TGTGCCATCAGTGAGAGACGGGATCAGCCCCAGCATTTT.

The chain combines TRBV12-3 or TRBV12-4 with TRBJ2-1; TRBD2 is a possible D gene (7 bases). There are 16 residues in the CDR3. V was pared by 2 bases and J by 0 bases, with 11 bases between. Here the CDR3 reads CASSLSRGPSYNEQFF. As DNA, the CDR3 is TGTGCCAGCAGTTTATCGCGGGGGCCCTCCTACAATGAGCAGTTCTTC.

V and J are TRBV10-3 and TRBJ2-7; D might be TRBD2 (6 bases). V was cut by 8 bases and J by 1 base, with 9 bases left in between. CDR3 length: 12 amino acids. The germline gives CDR1 ENHRY, CDR2 SYGVKD. CDR3 region: CAIGGLSYEQYF. The DNA for the CDR3 is TGTGCCATCGGGGGGTTATCCTACGAGCAGTACTTC.